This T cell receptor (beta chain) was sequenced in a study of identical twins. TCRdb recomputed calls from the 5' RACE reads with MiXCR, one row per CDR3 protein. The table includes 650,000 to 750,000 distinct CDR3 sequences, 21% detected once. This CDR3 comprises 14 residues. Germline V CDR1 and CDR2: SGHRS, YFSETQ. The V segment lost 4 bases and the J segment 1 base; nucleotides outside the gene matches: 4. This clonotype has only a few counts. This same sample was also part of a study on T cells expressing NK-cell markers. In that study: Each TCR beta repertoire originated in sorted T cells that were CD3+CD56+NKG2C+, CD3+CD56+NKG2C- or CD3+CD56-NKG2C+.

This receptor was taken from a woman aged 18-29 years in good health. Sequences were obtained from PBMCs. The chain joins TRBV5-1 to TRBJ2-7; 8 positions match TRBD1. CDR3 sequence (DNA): TGCGCCAGCAGCACGGACAGGGCGTCCTACGAGCAGTACTTC. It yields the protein CASSTDRASYEQYF. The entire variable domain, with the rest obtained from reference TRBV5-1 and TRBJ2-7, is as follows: KAGVTQTPRYLIKTRGQQVTLSCSPISGHRSVSWYQQTPGQGLQFLFEYFSETQRNKGNFPGRFSGRQFSNSRSEMNVSTLELGDSALYLCASSTDRASYEQYFGPGTRLTVT.